This TCR beta chain is drawn from a study of graft-versus-host responses after intestinal transplantation. Study overall: Each recipient received anti-thymocyte globulin induction, then tacrolimus and steroids for 3 to 4 years.

Sequencing used immunoSEQ multiplex PCR; TCRdb keeps in-frame clones, though not all of them. Among about 100,000 clones listed, more than 85% were seen once. General observations from the study: Patients with graft-donor T cell macrochimerism had high graft-versus-host to host-versus-graft clonal ratios in allografts.

This clone was observed once. Its antigen remains unidentified. The V gene's germline CDR1 is MDHEN and CDR2 SYDVKM. Between the trimmed V and J ends, which lost 6 bases and 1 base, there was a span of 18 bases. This CDR3 comprises 16 residues. This receptor was obtained from a human donor who was the organ donor for an intestinal transplant. The specimen was unstimulated CD4+ T cells sorted from spleen or lymph node cells, collected before transplant. The chain is built from TRBV28 and TRBJ2-5, with D perhaps being TRBD1 or TRBD2 (5 bases each). CDR3 region: CASSPHPGAAQETQYF. Here the CDR3 DNA reads TGTGCCAGCAGCCCGCACCCCGGGGCAGCCCAAGAGACCCAGTACTTC.